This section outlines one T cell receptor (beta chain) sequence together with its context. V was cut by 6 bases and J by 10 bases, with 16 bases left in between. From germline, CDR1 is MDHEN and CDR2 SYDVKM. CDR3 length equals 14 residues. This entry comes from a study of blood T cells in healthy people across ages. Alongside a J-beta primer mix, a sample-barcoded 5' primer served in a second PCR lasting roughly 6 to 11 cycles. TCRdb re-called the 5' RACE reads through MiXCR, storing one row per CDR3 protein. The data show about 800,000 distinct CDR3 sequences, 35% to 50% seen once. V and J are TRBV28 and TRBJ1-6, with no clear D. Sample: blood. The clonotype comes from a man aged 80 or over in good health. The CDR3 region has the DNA TGTGCCAGCAGCCTTAAGCGGGGTGGGTCACCCCTCCACTTT. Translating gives CASSLKRGGSPLHF.